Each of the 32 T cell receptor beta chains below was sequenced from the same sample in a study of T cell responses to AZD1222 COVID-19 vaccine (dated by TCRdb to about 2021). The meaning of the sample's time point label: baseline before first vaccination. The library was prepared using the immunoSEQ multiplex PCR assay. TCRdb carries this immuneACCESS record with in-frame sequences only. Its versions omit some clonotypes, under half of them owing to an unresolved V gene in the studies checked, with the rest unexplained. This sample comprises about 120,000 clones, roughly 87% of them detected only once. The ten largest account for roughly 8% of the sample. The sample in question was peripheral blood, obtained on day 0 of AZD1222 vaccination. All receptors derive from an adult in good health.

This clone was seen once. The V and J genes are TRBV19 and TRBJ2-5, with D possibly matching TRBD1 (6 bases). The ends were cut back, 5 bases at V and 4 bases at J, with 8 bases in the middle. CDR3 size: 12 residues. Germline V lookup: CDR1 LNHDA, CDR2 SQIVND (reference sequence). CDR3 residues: CASSSDRETQYF. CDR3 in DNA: TGTGCCAGTAGTTCGGACAGAGAGACCCAGTACTTC.

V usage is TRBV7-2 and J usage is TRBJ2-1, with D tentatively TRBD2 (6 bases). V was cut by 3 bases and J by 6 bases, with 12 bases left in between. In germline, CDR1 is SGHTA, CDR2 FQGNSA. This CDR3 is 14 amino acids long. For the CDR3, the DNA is TGTGCCAGCAGCTTCAACGGGAGATTCAATGAGCAGTTCTTC. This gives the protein CASSFNGRFNEQFF.

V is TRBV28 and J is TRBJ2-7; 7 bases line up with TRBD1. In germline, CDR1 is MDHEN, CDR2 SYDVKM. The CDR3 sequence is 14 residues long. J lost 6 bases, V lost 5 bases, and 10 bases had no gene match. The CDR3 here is CASSLLTGRFEQYF. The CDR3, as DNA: TGTGCCAGCAGTCTCCTGACAGGGCGATTCGAGCAGTACTTC.

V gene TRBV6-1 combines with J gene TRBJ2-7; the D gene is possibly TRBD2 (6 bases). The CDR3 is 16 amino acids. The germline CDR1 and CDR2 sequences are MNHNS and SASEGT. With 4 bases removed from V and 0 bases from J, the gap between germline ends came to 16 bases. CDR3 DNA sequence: TGTGCCAGCAGTGGCCCTGGGAGGCGGAGCTCCTACGAGCAGTACTTC. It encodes CASSGPGRRSSYEQYF.

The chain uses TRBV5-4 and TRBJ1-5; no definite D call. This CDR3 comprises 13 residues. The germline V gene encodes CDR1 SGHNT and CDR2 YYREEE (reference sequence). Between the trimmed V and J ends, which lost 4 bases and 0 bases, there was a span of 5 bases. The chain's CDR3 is CASSTDSNQPQHF. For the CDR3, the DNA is TGTGCCAGCAGCACGGATAGCAATCAGCCCCAGCATTTT.

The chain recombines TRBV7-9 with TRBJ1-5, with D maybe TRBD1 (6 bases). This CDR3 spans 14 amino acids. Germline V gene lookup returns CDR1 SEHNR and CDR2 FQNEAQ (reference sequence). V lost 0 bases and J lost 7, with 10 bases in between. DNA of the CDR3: TGTGCCAGCAGCTTAGCGACAGGCCAGCAGCCCCAGCATTTT. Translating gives CASSLATGQQPQHF.

The CDR3 nucleotides are TGTGCCAGCAGCTTAAGTTCCCAGGGATCTGAAAAACTGTTTTTT. Translating gives CASSLSSQGSEKLFF. The J gene is TRBJ1-4, the V gene TRBV7-2; perhaps TRBD1 as D (5 bases). The CDR3 is 15 amino acids. The germline V and J ends were trimmed by 2 bases and 7 bases, with 14 bases remaining between them. Per the germline V gene, CDR1 is SGHTA and CDR2 is FQGNSA.

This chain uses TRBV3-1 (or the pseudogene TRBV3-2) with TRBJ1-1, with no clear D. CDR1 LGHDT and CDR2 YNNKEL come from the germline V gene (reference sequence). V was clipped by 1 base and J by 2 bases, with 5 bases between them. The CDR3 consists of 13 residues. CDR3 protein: CASSQGLNTEAFF. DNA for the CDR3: TGTGCCAGCAGCCAAGGGCTAAACACTGAAGCTTTCTTT.

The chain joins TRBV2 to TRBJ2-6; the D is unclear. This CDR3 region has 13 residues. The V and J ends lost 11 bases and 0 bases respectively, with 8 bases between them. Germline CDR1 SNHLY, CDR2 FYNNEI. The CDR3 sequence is CACHASGANVLTF. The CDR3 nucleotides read TGTGCCTGTCACGCCTCTGGGGCCAACGTCCTGACTTTC. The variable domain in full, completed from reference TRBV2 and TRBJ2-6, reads EPEVTQTPSHQVTQMGQEVILRCVPISNHLYFYWYRQILGQKVEFLVSFYNNEISEKSEIFDDQFSVERPDGSNFTLKIRSTKLEDSAMYFCACHASGANVLTFGAGSRLTVL.

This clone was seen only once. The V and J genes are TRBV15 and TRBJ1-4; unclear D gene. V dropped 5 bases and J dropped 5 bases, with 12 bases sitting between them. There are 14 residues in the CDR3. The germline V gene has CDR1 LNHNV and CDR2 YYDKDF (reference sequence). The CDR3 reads CATSGSFPNEKLFF. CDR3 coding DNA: TGTGCCACCAGCGGTAGTTTCCCGAATGAAAAACTGTTTTTT.

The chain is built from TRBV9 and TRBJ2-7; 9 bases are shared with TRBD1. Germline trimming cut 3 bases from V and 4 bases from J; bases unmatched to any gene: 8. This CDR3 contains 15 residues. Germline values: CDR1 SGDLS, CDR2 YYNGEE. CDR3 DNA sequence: TGTGCCAGCAGCGGACCGGGACAGGGCGAGTACGAGCAGTACTTC. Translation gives CASSGPGQGEYEQYF.

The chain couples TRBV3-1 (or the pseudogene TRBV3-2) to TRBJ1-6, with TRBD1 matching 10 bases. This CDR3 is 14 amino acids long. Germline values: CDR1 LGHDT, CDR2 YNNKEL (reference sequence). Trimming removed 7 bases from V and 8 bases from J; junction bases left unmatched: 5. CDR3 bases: TGTGCCAGCACATCCGGGACAGGGGATTCACCCCTCCACTTT. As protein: CASTSGTGDSPLHF.

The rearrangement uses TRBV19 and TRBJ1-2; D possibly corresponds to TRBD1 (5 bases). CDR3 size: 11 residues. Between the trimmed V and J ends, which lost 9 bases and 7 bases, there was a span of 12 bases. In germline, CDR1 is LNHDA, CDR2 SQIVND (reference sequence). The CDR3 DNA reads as TGTGCCAGCTCCCAGGGAGGTGGCTACACCTTC. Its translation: CASSQGGGYTF. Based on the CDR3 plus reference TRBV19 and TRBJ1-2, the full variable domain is DGGITQSPKYLFRKEGQNVTLSCEQNLNHDAMYWYRQDPGQGLRLIYYSQIVNDFQKGDIAEGYSVSREKKESFPLTVTSAQKNPTAFYLCASSQGGGYTFGSGTRLTVV.

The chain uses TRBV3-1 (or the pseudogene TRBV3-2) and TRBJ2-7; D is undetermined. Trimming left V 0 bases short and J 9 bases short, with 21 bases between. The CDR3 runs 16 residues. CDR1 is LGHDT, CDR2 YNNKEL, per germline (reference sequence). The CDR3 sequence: CASSQDPLGAEGSQYF. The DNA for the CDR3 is TGTGCCAGCAGCCAAGACCCCTTAGGCGCGGAAGGCTCGCAGTACTTC.

CDR3 nucleotides: TGTGCCAGCAGCCGGGACCTCAATCAGCCCCAGCATTTT. It translates to CASSRDLNQPQHF. The chain employs TRBV28 and TRBJ1-5; D is possibly TRBD1 (5 bases). This CDR3 is built from 13 residues. Germline CDR1 is MDHEN and CDR2 is SYDVKM. V lost 6 bases, J lost 3 bases, and 9 bases lay in between.

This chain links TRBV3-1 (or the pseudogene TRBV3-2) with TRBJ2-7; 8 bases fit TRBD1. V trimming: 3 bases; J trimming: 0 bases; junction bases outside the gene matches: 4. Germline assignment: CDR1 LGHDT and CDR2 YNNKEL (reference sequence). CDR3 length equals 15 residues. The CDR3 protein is CASSQTGASSYEQYF. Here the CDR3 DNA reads TGTGCCAGCAGCCAGACAGGGGCGAGCTCCTACGAGCAGTACTTC.

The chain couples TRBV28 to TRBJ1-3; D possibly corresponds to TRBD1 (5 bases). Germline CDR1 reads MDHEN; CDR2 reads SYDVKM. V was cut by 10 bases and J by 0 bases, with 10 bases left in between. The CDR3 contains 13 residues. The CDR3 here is CATSRVSGNTIYF. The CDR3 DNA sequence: TGTGCCACCTCCAGGGTCTCTGGAAACACCATATATTTT.

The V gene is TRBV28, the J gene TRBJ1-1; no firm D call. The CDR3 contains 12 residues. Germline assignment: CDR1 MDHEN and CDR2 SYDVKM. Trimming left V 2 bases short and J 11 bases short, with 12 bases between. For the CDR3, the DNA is TGTGCCAGCAGTTTAGGCTCTAGATGGGCTTTCTTT. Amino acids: CASSLGSRWAFF.

DNA of the CDR3: TGTGCCAGCAGCACACATGGGTACACTGAAGCTTTCTTT. Amino acid sequence: CASSTHGYTEAFF. The chain has TRBV3-1 (or the pseudogene TRBV3-2) and TRBJ1-1; D not certain. The CDR3 is made up of 13 amino acids. The V and J ends lost 5 bases and 3 bases respectively, with 10 bases between them. Germline V gene sequence: CDR1 LGHDT, CDR2 YNNKEL (reference sequence).

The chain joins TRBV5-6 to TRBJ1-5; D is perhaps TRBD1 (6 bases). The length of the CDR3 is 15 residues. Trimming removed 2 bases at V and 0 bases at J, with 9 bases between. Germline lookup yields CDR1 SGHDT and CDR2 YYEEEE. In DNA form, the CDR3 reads TGTGCCAGCAGCTTAGGGGGGATTAGCAATCAGCCCCAGCATTTT. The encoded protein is CASSLGGISNQPQHF.

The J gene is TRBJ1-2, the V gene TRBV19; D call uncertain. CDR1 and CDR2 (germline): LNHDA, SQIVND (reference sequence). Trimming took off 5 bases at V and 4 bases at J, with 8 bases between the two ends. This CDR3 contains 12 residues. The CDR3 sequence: CASSGAAYGYTF. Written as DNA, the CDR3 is TGTGCCAGTAGTGGTGCAGCCTATGGCTACACCTTC.

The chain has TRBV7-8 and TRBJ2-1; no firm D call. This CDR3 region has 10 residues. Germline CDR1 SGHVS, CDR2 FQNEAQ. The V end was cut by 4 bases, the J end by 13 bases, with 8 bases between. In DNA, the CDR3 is TGTGCCAGCAGCTCCAATATACAGTTCTTC. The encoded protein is CASSSNIQFF.

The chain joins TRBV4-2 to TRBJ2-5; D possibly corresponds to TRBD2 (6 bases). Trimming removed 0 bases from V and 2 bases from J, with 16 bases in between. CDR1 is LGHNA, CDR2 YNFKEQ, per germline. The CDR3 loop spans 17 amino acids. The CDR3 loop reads CASSQEGTASAQETQYF. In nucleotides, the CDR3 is TGTGCCAGCAGCCAAGAGGGAACGGCTAGCGCGCAAGAGACCCAGTACTTC.

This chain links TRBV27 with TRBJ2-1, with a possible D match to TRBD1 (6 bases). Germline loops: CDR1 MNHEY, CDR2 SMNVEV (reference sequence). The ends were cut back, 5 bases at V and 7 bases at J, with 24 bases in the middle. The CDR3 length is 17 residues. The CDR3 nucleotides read TGTGCCAGCAGTGACTTCTCCGGGACAAGTCGACGGAATGAGCAGTTCTTC. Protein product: CASSDFSGTSRRNEQFF.

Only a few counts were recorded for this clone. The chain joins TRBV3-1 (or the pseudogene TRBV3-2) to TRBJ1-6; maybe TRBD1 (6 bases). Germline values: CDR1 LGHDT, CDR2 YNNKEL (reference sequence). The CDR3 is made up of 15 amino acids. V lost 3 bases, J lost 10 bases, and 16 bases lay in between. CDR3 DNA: TGTGCCAGCAGCCATTCGACAGGTGGGGGATCACCCCTCCACTTT. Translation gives CASSHSTGGGSPLHF.

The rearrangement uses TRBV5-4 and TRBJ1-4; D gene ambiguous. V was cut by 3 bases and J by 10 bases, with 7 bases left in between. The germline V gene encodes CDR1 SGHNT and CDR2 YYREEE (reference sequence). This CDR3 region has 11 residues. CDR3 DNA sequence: TGTGCCAGCAGCTCCGCTGGAAAACTGTTTTTT. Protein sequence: CASSSAGKLFF.

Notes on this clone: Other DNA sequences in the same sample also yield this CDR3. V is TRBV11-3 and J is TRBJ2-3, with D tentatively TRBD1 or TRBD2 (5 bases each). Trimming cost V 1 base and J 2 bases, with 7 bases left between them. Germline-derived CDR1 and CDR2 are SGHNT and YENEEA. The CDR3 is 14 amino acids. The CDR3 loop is CASSLGGSTDTQYF. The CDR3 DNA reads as TGTGCCAGCAGCTTAGGGGGGTCCACAGATACGCAGTATTTT.

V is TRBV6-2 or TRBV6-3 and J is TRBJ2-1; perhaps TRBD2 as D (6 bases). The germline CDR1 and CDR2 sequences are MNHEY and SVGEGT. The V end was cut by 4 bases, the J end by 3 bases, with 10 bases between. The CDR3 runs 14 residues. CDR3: CASSLGTDYNEQFF. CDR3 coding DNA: TGTGCCAGCAGTTTAGGGACTGACTACAATGAGCAGTTCTTC.

CDR3: CASRAGANYGYTF. The CDR3 nucleotides read TGTGCCAGCAGGGCAGGGGCTAACTATGGCTACACCTTC. The chain has TRBV28 and TRBJ1-2; possibly TRBD1 for D (6 bases). CDR1 is MDHEN and CDR2 is SYDVKM in the germline V gene. The CDR3 totals 13 residues. Trimming took off 6 bases at V and 0 bases at J, with 8 bases between the two ends.

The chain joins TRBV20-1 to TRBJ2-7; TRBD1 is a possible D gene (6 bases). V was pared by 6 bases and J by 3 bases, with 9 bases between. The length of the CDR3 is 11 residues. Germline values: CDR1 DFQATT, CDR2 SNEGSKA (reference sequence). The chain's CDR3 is CSAHRDYEQYF. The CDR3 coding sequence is TGCAGTGCGCACAGGGACTACGAGCAGTACTTC.

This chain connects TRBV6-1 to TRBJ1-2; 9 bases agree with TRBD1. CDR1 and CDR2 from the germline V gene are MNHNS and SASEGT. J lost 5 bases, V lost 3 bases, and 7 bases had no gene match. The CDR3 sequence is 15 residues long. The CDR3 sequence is CASSDPAGTGYGYTF. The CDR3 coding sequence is TGTGCCAGCAGTGACCCAGCCGGGACAGGGTATGGCTACACCTTC.

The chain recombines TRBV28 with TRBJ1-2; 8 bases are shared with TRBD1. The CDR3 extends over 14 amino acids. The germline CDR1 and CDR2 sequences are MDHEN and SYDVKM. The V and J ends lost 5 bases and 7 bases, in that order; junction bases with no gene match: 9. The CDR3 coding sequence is TGTGCCAGCAGTCAAGCTCAGGGGGCAGGTGGCTACACCTTC. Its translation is CASSQAQGAGGYTF.